This T cell receptor beta chain was captured by sequencing in a study of blood T cell repertoires in COVID-19. Germline values: CDR1 SGDLS, CDR2 YYNGEE. CDR3 length: 15 residues. V dropped 0 bases and J dropped 8 bases, with 15 bases sitting between them. Sequencing used immunoSEQ multiplex PCR; TCRdb keeps in-frame clones, though not all of them. The sample has 150,000 to 200,000 clones, approximately 80% seen once. Cohort assignment relied on participant-reported clinical history. The TCR originated in a woman aged 50 to 60 who had recovered from COVID-19. The genes are TRBV9 and TRBJ1-5; no clear D gene. The specimen was PBMCs or T cells enriched from blood (not recorded which). CDR3: CASSVDGSLRKPQHF. The DNA of the CDR3 is TGTGCCAGCAGCGTAGACGGGTCGTTGAGGAAGCCCCAGCATTTT.